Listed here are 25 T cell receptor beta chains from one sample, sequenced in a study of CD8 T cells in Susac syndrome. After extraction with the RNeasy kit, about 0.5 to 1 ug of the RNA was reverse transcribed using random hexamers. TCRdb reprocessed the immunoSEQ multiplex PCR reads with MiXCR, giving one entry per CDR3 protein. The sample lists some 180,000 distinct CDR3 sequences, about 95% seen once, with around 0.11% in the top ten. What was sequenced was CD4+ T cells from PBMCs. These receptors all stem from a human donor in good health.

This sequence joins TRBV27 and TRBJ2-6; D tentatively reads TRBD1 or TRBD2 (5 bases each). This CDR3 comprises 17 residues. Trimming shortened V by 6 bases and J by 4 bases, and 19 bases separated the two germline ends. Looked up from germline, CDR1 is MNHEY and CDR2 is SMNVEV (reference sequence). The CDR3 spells CASRLYSGTRGANVLTF. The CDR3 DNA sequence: TGTGCCAGCAGACTTTATTCCGGGACGCGGGGGGCCAACGTCCTGACTTTC. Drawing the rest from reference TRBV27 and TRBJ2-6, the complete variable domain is EAQVTQNPRYLITVTGKKLTVTCSQNMNHEYMSWYRQDPGLGLRQIYYSMNVEVTDKGDVPEGYKVSRKEKRNFPLILESPSPNQTSLYFCASRLYSGTRGANVLTFGAGSRLTVL.

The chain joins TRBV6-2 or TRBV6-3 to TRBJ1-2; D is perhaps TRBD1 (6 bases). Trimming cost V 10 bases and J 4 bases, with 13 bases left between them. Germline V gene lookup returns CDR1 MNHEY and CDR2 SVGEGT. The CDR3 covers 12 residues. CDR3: CAISDSPYGYTF. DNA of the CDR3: TGTGCCATCTCGGACAGCCCCTATGGCTACACCTTC.

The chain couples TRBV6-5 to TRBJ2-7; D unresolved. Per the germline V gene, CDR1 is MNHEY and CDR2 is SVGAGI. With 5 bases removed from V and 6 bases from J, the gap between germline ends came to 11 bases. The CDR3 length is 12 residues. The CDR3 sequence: CASSPRVGEQYF. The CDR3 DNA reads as TGTGCCAGCAGTCCCCGGGTAGGCGAGCAGTACTTC.

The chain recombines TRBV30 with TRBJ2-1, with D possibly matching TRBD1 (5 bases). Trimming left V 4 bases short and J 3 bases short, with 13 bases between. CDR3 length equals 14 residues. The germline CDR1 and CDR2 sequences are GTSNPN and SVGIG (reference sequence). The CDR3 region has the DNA TGTGCCTGGAACCTGGACACTATCTACAATGAGCAGTTCTTC. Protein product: CAWNLDTIYNEQFF.

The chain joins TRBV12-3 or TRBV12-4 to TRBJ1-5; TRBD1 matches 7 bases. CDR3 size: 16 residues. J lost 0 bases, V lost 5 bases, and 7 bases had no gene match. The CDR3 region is CASSDRDRYSNQPQHF. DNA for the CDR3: TGTGCCAGCAGTGACAGGGATCGCTATAGCAATCAGCCCCAGCATTTT.

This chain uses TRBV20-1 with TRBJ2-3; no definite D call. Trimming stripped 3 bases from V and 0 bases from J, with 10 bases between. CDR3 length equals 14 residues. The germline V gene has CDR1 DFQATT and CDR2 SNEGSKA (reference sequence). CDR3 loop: CSARDLYSTDTQYF. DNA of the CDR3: TGCAGTGCTAGGGATCTATATAGCACAGATACGCAGTATTTT.

CDR3 nucleotides: TGCGCCAGCAGTGGGACAAGGGGGAGCTACGAGCAGTACTTC. This codes for CASSGTRGSYEQYF. The V call is TRBV10-2, the J call TRBJ2-7, with D perhaps matching TRBD1 (6 bases). The CDR3 is made up of 14 amino acids. Looked up from germline, CDR1 is WSHSY and CDR2 is SAAADI. Trimming shortened V by 4 bases and J by 3 bases, and 13 bases separated the two germline ends.

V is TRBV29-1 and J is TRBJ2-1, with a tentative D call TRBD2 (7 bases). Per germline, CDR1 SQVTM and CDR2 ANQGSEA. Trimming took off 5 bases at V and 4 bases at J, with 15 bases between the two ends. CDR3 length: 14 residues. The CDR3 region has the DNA TGCAGCGTTTCCAGGGGCGGGGGATACAATGAGCAGTTCTTC. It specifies CSVSRGGGYNEQFF.

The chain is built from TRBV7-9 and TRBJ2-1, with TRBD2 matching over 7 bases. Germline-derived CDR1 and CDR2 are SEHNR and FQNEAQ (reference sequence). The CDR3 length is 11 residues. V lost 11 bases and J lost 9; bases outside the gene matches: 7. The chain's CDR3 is CASWSGTEQFF. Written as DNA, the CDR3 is TGTGCCTCCTGGAGCGGGACTGAGCAGTTCTTC.

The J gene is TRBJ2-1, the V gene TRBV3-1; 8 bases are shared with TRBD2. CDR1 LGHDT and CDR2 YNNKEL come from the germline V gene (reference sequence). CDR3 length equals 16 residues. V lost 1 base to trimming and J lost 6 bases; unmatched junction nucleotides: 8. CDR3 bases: TGTGCCAGCAGCCAAGCCCCTGGTAGCGGGACCAATGAGCAGTTCTTC. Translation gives CASSQAPGSGTNEQFF.

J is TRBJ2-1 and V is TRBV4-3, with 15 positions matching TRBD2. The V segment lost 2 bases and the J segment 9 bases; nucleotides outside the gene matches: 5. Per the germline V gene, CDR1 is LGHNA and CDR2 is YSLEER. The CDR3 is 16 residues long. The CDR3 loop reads CASSQPGLAGGSEQFF. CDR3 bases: TGCGCCAGCAGCCAACCGGGACTAGCGGGAGGTAGTGAGCAGTTCTTC.

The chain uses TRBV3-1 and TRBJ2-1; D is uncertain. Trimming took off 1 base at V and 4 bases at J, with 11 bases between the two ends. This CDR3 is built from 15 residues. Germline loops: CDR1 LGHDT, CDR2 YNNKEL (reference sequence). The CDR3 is CASSQGWSSYNEQFF. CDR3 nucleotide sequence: TGTGCCAGCAGCCAAGGTTGGTCGTCTTACAATGAGCAGTTCTTC.

In nucleotides, the CDR3 is TGTGCCAGCAGTTCGCGTGACAGACATGCAGATACGCAGTATTTT. Its protein product is CASSSRDRHADTQYF. V usage is TRBV6-2 or TRBV6-3 and J usage is TRBJ2-3, with D perhaps TRBD1 (5 bases). This CDR3 region has 15 residues. CDR1 is MNHEY and CDR2 is SVGEGT in the germline V gene. V lost 4 bases and J 4 bases, leaving 15 bases between the germline ends.

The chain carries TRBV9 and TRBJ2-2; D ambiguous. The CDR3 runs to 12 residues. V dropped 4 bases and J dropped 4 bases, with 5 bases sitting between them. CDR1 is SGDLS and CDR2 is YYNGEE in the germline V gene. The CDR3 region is CASSRFTGELFF. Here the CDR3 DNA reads TGTGCCAGCAGCCGGTTCACCGGGGAGCTGTTTTTT.

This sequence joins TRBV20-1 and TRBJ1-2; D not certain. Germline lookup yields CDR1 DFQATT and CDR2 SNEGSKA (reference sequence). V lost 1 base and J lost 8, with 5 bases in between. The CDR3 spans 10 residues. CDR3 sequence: CSARVHGYTF. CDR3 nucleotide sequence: TGCAGTGCTAGAGTCCACGGCTACACCTTC.

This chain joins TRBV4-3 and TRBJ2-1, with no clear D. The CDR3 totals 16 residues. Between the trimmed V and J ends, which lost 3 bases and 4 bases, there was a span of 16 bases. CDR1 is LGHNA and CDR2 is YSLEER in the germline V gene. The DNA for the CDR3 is TGCGCCAGCAGCCAGCGGAACCAGCCGGCTTACAATGAGCAGTTCTTC. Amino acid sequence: CASSQRNQPAYNEQFF.

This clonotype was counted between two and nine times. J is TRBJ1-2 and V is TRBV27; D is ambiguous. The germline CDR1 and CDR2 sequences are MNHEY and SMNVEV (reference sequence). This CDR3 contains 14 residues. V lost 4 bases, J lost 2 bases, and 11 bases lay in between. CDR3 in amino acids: CASSSAGTNYGYTF. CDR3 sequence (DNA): TGTGCCAGCAGTTCGGCTGGAACGAACTATGGCTACACCTTC.

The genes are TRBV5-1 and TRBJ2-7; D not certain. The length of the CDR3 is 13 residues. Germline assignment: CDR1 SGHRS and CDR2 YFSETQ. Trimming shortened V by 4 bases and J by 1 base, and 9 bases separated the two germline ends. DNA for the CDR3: TGCGCCAGCAGCGCGATTGGGTCCTACGAGCAGTACTTC. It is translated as CASSAIGSYEQYF.

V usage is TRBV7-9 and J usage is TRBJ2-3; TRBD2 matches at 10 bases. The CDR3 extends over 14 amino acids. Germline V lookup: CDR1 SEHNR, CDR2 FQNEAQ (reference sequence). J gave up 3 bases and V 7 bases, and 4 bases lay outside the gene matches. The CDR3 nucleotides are TGTGCCAGCACGCCGGGACTAGCGACAGATACGCAGTATTTT. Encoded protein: CASTPGLATDTQYF. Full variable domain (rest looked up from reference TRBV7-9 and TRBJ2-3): DTGVSQNPRHKITKRGQNVTFRCDPISEHNRLYWYRQTLGQGPEFLTYFQNEAQLEKSRLLSDRFSAERPKGSFSTLEIQRTEQGDSAMYLCASTPGLATDTQYFGPGTRLTVL.

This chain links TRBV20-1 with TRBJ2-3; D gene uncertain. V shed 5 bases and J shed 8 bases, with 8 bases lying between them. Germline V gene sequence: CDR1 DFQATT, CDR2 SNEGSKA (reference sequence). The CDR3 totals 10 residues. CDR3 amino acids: CSAGSTTQYF. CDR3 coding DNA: TGCAGTGCTGGATCGACTACGCAGTATTTT.

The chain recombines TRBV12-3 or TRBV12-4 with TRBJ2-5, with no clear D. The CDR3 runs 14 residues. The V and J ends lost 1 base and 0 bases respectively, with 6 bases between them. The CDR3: CASSLVEYQETQYF. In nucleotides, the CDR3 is TGTGCCAGCAGTTTAGTTGAGTACCAAGAGACCCAGTACTTC.

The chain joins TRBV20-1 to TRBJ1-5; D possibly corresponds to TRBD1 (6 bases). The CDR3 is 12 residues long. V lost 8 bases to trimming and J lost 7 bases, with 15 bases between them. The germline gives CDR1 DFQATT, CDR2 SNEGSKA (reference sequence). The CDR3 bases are TGCAGTTCGAGGGGGTTTCTGCAGCCCCAGCATTTT. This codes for CSSRGFLQPQHF.

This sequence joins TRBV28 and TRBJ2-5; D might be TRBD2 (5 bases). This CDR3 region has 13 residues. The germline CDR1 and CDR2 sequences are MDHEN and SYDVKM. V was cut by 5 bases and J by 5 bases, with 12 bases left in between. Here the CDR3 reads CASSLLERETQYF. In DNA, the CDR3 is TGTGCCAGCAGTCTTTTGGAGCGGGAGACCCAGTACTTC.

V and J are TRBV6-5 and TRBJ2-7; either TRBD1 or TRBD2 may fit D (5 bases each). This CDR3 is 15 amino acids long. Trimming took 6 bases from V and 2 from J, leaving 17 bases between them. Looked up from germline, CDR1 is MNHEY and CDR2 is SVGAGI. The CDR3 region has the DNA TGTGCCAGCAGCCCCCACCGGGGCCTGACCTACGAGCAGTACTTC. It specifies CASSPHRGLTYEQYF.

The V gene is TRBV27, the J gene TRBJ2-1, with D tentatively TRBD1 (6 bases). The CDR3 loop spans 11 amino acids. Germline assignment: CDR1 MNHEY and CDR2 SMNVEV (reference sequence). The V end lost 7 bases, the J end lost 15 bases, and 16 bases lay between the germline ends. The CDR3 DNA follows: TGTGCCAGCACCGATCGGGACACCTTGTTCTTC. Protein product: CASTDRDTLFF.